Listed here are 2 T cell receptor beta chains from one sample, sequenced in a study of blood T cell repertoires in COVID-19. Sequencing used immunoSEQ multiplex PCR; TCRdb keeps in-frame clones, though not all of them. The repertoire has about 130,000 clones, approximately 80% of them found once; the top ten carry 3.8%. The sample taken for sequencing was peripheral blood. These receptors all come from a woman aged 45-60 years with acute or convalescent COVID-19.

This clone has only one observation. This chain uses TRBV19 with TRBJ1-4; TRBD1 aligns across 7 bases. The V and J ends lost 4 bases and 8 bases, in that order; junction bases with no gene match: 4. Looked up from germline, CDR1 is LNHDA and CDR2 is SQIVND (reference sequence). The CDR3 has 13 residues. This CDR3 is CASSTGTEEKLFF. In DNA, the CDR3 is TGTGCCAGTAGTACAGGGACAGAGGAAAAACTGTTTTTT.

The chain combines TRBV5-1 with TRBJ2-3; 7 bases are shared with TRBD2. J lost 3 bases, V lost 2 bases, and 6 bases had no gene match. Looked up from germline, CDR1 is SGHRS and CDR2 is YFSETQ. There are 15 residues in the CDR3. The CDR3 region has the DNA TGCGCCAGCAGCTTTGAGCGGGGTTTGACAGATACGCAGTATTTT. It yields the protein CASSFERGLTDTQYF.